The entry below gives a single T cell receptor beta chain sequence along with its context. The CDR3 has 14 residues. Trimming cost V 0 bases and J 4 bases, with 11 bases left between them. Germline V gives CDR1 SGHNT, CDR2 YYREEE (reference sequence). The assay was immunoSEQ multiplex PCR, and TCRdb's table has in-frame clones only and misses some. The repertoire holds around 80,000 clones, with 89% as singletons. The sample comes from a study of technical replicates of blood from a few donors. The sequenced material came from T cells isolated from PBMCs. The TCR comes from a human donor in good health. J is TRBJ2-7 and V is TRBV5-4; perhaps TRBD1 as D (6 bases). CDR3 nucleotide sequence: TGTGCCAGCAGCTTGGACAGGGCGACATACGAGCAGTACTTC. Encoded protein: CASSLDRATYEQYF.